These 15 T cell receptor beta chains share one sample of origin, sequenced in a study of blood T cell repertoires in COVID-19. Profiled with immunoSEQ multiplex PCR; TCRdb holds only in-frame clones, not every one. The sample holds under 250,000 clones; about 81% are singletons and the top ten take over 4%. Sequences were obtained from peripheral blood. The receptors shown here come from a woman between 70 and 85 years old with COVID-19, enrolled during active disease.

This clone was detected only once. The chain links TRBV15 to TRBJ1-2; the D gene is possibly TRBD1 (6 bases). This CDR3 has 13 residues. The germline gives CDR1 LNHNV, CDR2 YYDKDF (reference sequence). Trimming removed 0 bases at V and 5 bases at J, with 7 bases between. This CDR3 is CATSRDRGYGYTF. The CDR3 nucleotides are TGTGCCACCAGCAGAGACAGGGGTTATGGCTACACCTTC.

J is TRBJ2-5 and V is TRBV10-2; weak D call: TRBD1 (6 bases). Trimming removed 5 bases from V and 5 bases from J, with 15 bases in between. Germline lookup yields CDR1 WSHSY and CDR2 SAAADI. The CDR3 length is 14 residues. CDR3 bases: TGCGCCAGCAGTAAACAGGGTCGGTGGGAGACCCAGTACTTC. Residues: CASSKQGRWETQYF.

This clone was counted once. This chain joins TRBV27 and TRBJ2-1; D might be TRBD1 (5 bases). This CDR3 is built from 14 residues. Trimming removed 6 bases at V and 0 bases at J, with 9 bases between. The germline gives CDR1 MNHEY, CDR2 SMNVEV (reference sequence). CDR3 nucleotides: TGTGCCAGCAGGCCTCAGGGCTCCTACAATGAGCAGTTCTTC. It codes for CASRPQGSYNEQFF.

DNA of the CDR3: TGTGCCAGCAGCTTAGCGAGGGTGGACAGGGGACAGGCGAACTATGGCTACACCTTC. Protein sequence: CASSLARVDRGQANYGYTF. This chain links TRBV7-2 with TRBJ1-2; 9 nucleotides match TRBD1. There are 19 residues in the CDR3. J lost 2 bases, V lost 0 bases, and 13 bases had no gene match. Germline CDR1 is SGHTA and CDR2 is FQGNSA.

The V gene is TRBV28, the J gene TRBJ1-5, with 9 bases fitting TRBD1. CDR1 and CDR2 from the germline V gene are MDHEN and SYDVKM. V was pared by 3 bases and J by 3 bases, with 18 bases of the junction left unmatched. The CDR3 loop spans 20 amino acids. The CDR3 coding sequence is TGTGCCAGCAGTTTGGGCCCAAGGACAGGGGCAAAGTGGAACAATCAGCCCCAGCATTTT. Protein: CASSLGPRTGAKWNNQPQHF.

The chain combines TRBV10-3 with TRBJ1-1, with D possibly matching TRBD1 (6 bases). The CDR3 is made up of 13 amino acids. Trimming left V 8 bases short and J 5 bases short, with 15 bases between. Germline V gene lookup returns CDR1 ENHRY and CDR2 SYGVKD. The CDR3 loop reads CAIGRAGVTEAFF. The CDR3 DNA reads TGTGCCATCGGCCGAGCAGGGGTGACTGAAGCTTTCTTT.

A single count supports this clone. The CDR3 region has the DNA TGTGCCAGCAGTGACGACCTTGGACAGGCGCAGTACTTC. This translates into CASSDDLGQAQYF. The chain joins TRBV2 to TRBJ2-7; 7 bases are a match to TRBD1. The CDR3 spans 13 residues. The ends lost 3 bases at V and 9 bases at J; junction bases unmatched: 8. In germline, CDR1 is SNHLY, CDR2 FYNNEI.

The chain links TRBV3-1 (or the pseudogene TRBV3-2) to TRBJ1-5; perhaps TRBD1 as D (5 bases). Germline CDR1 LGHDT, CDR2 YNNKEL (reference sequence). Trimming removed 4 bases from V and 0 bases from J, with 7 bases in between. The CDR3 is 14 residues long. In nucleotides, the CDR3 is TGTGCCAGCAGCCCAGACAGTAGCAATCAGCCCCAGCATTTT. The encoded protein is CASSPDSSNQPQHF.

V usage is TRBV5-8 and J usage is TRBJ1-1; D gene uncertain. The CDR3 extends over 15 amino acids. V lost 3 bases and J lost 0, with 12 bases in between. CDR1 is SGHTS, CDR2 YDEGEE, per germline. The CDR3 DNA is TGTGCCAGCAGCTCCCGAACTATTATGAACACTGAAGCTTTCTTT. Its protein is CASSSRTIMNTEAFF.

The rearrangement links TRBV10-3 to TRBJ2-7; 7 bases map to TRBD1. V was pared by 6 bases and J by 0 bases, with 5 bases of the junction left unmatched. Germline assignment: CDR1 ENHRY and CDR2 SYGVKD. This CDR3 region has 14 residues. CDR3 DNA: TGTGCCATCAGGGGGACAGAATCCTCCTACGAGCAGTACTTC. Translated: CAIRGTESSYEQYF.

Only a few counts were recorded for this clone. The genes are TRBV6-4 and TRBJ2-7; a possible D gene is TRBD2 (6 bases). This CDR3 comprises 12 residues. Germline CDR1 and CDR2: MRHNA and SNTAGT. V lost 11 bases to trimming and J lost 4 bases, with 15 bases between them. CDR3 residues: CAWGEHLYEQYF. The DNA for the CDR3 is TGTGCCTGGGGGGAACACCTTTACGAGCAGTACTTC.

The chain recombines TRBV10-3 with TRBJ1-5; possibly TRBD1 for D (6 bases). This CDR3 has 13 amino acids. Trimming pared 3 bases from V and 4 bases from J, leaving 7 bases between. The germline V gene has CDR1 ENHRY and CDR2 SYGVKD. The DNA of the CDR3 is TGTGCCATCAGTGACACAGGGAATCAGCCCCAGCATTTT. It encodes CAISDTGNQPQHF.

This clone occurred once. V usage is TRBV7-6 and J usage is TRBJ1-5; TRBD1 agrees at 8 bases. The CDR3 spans 15 residues. J gave up 7 bases and V 1 base, and 6 bases lay outside the gene matches. Germline loops: CDR1 SGHVS, CDR2 FNYEAQ. The CDR3 loop reads CASSLGTGGKQPQHF. The CDR3 DNA is TGTGCCAGCAGCTTAGGAACAGGGGGGAAGCAGCCCCAGCATTTT.

The chain couples TRBV28 to TRBJ1-4; TRBD1 matches 10 bases. The junction had 5 bases not matched to a gene; V was cut back by 4 bases and J by 0 bases. Germline V gene data show CDR1 as MDHEN and CDR2 as SYDVKM. The CDR3 loop spans 17 amino acids. The CDR3 nucleotides read TGTGCCAGCAGTTCCAGGGACAGGGGCCCAACTAATGAAAAACTGTTTTTT. Amino acids: CASSSRDRGPTNEKLFF. Together with reference TRBV28 and TRBJ1-4, the CDR3 gives the full variable domain: DVKVTQSSRYLVKRTGEKVFLECVQDMDHENMFWYRQDPGLGLRLIYFSYDVKMKEKGDIPEGYSVSREKKERFSLILESASTNQTSMYLCASSSRDRGPTNEKLFFGSGTQLSVL.

The genes are TRBV9 and TRBJ2-3, with D possibly being TRBD1 (5 bases). The CDR3 covers 14 residues. The germline V and J ends were trimmed by 4 bases and 3 bases, with 12 bases remaining between them. Per germline, CDR1 SGDLS and CDR2 YYNGEE. The CDR3 here is CASSPGAGTDTQYF. CDR3 sequence (DNA): TGTGCCAGCAGCCCTGGCGCAGGGACAGATACGCAGTATTTT.